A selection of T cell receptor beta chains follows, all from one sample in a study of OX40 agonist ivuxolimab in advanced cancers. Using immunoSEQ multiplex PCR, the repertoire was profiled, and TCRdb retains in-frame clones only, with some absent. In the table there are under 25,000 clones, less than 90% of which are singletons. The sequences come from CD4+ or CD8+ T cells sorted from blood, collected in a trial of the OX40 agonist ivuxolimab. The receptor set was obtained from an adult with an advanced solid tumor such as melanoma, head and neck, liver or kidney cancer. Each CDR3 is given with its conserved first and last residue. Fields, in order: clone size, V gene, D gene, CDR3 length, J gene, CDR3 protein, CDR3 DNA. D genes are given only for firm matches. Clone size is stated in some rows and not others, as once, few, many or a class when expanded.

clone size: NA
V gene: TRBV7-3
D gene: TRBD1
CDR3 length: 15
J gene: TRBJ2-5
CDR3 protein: CASSLGTGVLETQYF
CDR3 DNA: TGTGCCAGCAGTCTAGGGACAGGCGTCTTGGAGACCCAGTACTTC

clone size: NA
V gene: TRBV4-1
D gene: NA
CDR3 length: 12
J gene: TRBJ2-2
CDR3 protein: CASSQDTGELFF
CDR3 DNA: TGCGCCAGCAGCCAAGACACCGGGGAGCTGTTTTTT

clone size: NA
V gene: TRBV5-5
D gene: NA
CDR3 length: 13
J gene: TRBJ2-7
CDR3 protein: CASSLGWAYEQYF
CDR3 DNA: TGTGCCAGCAGCTTGGGTTGGGCGTATGAGCAGTACTTC

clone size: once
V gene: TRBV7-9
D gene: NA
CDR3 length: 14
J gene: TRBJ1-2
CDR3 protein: CASSLQEANYGYTF
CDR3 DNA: TGTGCCAGCAGCTTACAGGAAGCTAACTATGGCTACACCTTC

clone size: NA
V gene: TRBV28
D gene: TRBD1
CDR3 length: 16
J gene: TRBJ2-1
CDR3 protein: CASSLHPGQGHNEQFF
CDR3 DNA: TGTGCCAGCAGTCTCCACCCGGGACAGGGACACAATGAGCAGTTCTTC

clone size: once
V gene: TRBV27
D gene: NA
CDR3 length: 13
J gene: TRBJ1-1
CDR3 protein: CASSLGGNTEAFF
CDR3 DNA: TGTGCCAGCAGTTTAGGGGGGAACACTGAAGCTTTCTTT

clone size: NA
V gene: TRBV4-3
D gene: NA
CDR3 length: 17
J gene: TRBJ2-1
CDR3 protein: CASSQAGGSGVPWEQFF
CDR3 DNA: TGCGCCAGCAGCCAAGCCGGGGGATCGGGTGTGCCGTGGGAGCAGTTCTTC

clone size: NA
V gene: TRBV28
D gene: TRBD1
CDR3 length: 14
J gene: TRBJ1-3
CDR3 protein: CASSPGQGWNTIYF
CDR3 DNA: TGTGCCAGCAGCCCCGGACAGGGGTGGAACACCATATATTTT

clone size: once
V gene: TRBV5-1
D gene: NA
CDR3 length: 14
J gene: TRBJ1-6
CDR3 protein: CASSFTGSESPLHF
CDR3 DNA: TGCGCCAGCAGCTTCACAGGGTCGGAGTCACCCCTCCACTTT

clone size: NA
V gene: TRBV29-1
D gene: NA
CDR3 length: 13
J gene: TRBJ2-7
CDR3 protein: CSVSPGRGYEQYF
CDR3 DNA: TGCAGCGTTTCCCCGGGACGGGGCTACGAGCAGTACTTC